Listed below are T cell receptor beta chains from one sample, sequenced in a study of blood T cell repertoires in COVID-19. Using immunoSEQ multiplex PCR, the repertoire was profiled, and TCRdb retains in-frame clones only, with some absent. The data hold around 260,000 clones, with about nine tenths observed a single time. Specimen: peripheral blood. The receptors derive from a man aged 35 to 55 who had recovered from COVID-19. Each CDR3 is given with its conserved first and last residue. Each record gives: clone size, V gene, D gene, J gene, CDR3 protein, CDR3 DNA. D genes are given only for firm matches. Rows may omit the clone size; those that give it use once, few, many or a size class.

size: -; V: TRBV7-6; D: -; J: TRBJ1-2; CDR3: CASSQRGNGYTF; DNA: TGTGCCAGCAGTCAAAGGGGGAACGGCTACACCTTC
size: -; V: TRBV30; D: TRBD1; J: TRBJ2-1; CDR3: CAWSLGTGNFF; DNA: TGTGCCTGGAGTCTTGGGACAGGGAACTTCTTC
size: few; V: TRBV19; D: TRBD1; J: TRBJ2-2; CDR3: CASSSGQGSTGELFF; DNA: TGTGCCAGTAGTTCTGGACAGGGTAGCACCGGGGAGCTGTTTTTT
size: -; V: TRBV24-1; D: -; J: TRBJ2-4; CDR3: CATSDLRRRAKNIQYF; DNA: TGTGCCACCAGTGATTTGCGTAGGAGAGCCAAAAACATTCAGTACTTC
size: -; V: TRBV24-1; D: TRBD2; J: TRBJ2-7; CDR3: CATTSSPGLVFYEQYF; DNA: TGTGCCACCACCTCCTCGCCGGGACTAGTTTTTTACGAGCAGTACTTC
size: -; V: TRBV24-1; D: TRBD2; J: TRBJ2-1; CDR3: CATSDPSGPQGNEQFF; DNA: TGTGCCACCAGTGATCCTAGCGGGCCCCAGGGCAATGAGCAGTTCTTC
size: -; V: TRBV4-3; D: -; J: TRBJ2-5; CDR3: CASSQDGGGGETQYF; DNA: TGCGCCAGCAGCCAGGATGGGGGCGGGGGAGAGACCCAGTACTTC
size: -; V: TRBV7-9; D: -; J: TRBJ1-1; CDR3: CASSLKEEAFF; DNA: TGTGCCAGCAGCTTGAAAGAGGAAGCTTTCTTT
size: -; V: TRBV18; D: TRBD2; J: TRBJ2-1; CDR3: CASSPPTSGGGDEQFF; DNA: TGTGCCAGCTCACCACCGACAAGCGGGGGGGGCGATGAGCAGTTCTTC
size: -; V: TRBV2; D: -; J: TRBJ2-3; CDR3: CASSEKWQGTQYF; DNA: TGTGCCAGCAGTGAAAAATGGCAGGGAACGCAGTATTTT
size: once; V: TRBV5-1; D: -; J: TRBJ2-6; CDR3: CASSFTGSGANVLTF; DNA: TGCGCCAGCAGCTTTACAGGCTCTGGGGCCAACGTCCTGACTTTC
size: -; V: TRBV5-5; D: TRBD2; J: TRBJ2-1; CDR3: CASSPGLDEQFF; DNA: TGTGCCAGCAGCCCGGGACTAGATGAGCAGTTCTTC
size: -; V: TRBV7-2; D: -; J: TRBJ1-5; CDR3: CASTGGAYQPQHF; DNA: TGTGCCAGCACCGGGGGGGCTTATCAGCCCCAGCATTTT
size: -; V: TRBV9; D: -; J: TRBJ1-2; CDR3: CASSIQTVGATGGYTF; DNA: TGTGCCAGCTCAATCCAAACCGTGGGGGCGACGGGTGGCTACACCTTC
size: -; V: TRBV5-1; D: TRBD1; J: TRBJ2-7; CDR3: CASSLLTGGAYEQYF; DNA: TGCGCCAGCAGCTTACTGACAGGGGGGGCCTACGAGCAGTACTTC
size: -; V: TRBV15; D: TRBD2; J: TRBJ2-5; CDR3: CATSESGGLKTQYF; DNA: TGTGCCACCAGCGAGTCGGGGGGGCTTAAGACCCAGTACTTC
size: -; V: TRBV4-3; D: TRBD1; J: TRBJ1-3; CDR3: CASSQVSGGGNTIYF; DNA: TGCGCCAGCAGCCAAGTTTCAGGGGGTGGAAACACCATATATTTT
size: -; V: TRBV7-2; D: -; J: TRBJ2-7; CDR3: CASSPSLSYEQYF; DNA: TGTGCCAGCAGCCCGTCCCTCTCCTACGAGCAGTACTTC